Following are 8 T cell receptor beta chains from one sample sequenced in a study of blood T cells in healthy people across ages. A second PCR of roughly 7 to 11 cycles used a sample-barcoded 5' primer and a J-beta primer mix. One entry per CDR3 protein, called by TCRdb with MiXCR from the 5' RACE reads. The sample lists 1,100,000 or so distinct CDR3 sequences, 45% occurring once. Specimen: blood. The source is a woman aged 60-75 years in good health.

This clonotype was picked up one time. The chain carries TRBV3-1 and TRBJ1-4; maybe TRBD1 (6 bases). CDR3 length: 16 residues. Germline-derived CDR1 and CDR2 are LGHDT and YNNKEL (reference sequence). Trimming took 3 bases from V and 8 from J, leaving 19 bases between them. CDR3 loop: CASSQVGGGRREKLFF. The CDR3 region has the DNA TGTGCCAGCAGCCAGGTCGGCGGGGGCAGGCGGGAAAAACTGTTTTTT.

This clonotype was counted a few times. V is TRBV10-1 and J is TRBJ1-1; D may be TRBD1 (5 bases). V lost 9 bases and J 2 bases, leaving 10 bases between the germline ends. There are 12 residues in the CDR3. Per the germline V gene, CDR1 is WNHNN and CDR2 is SYGVQD (reference sequence). CDR3 coding DNA: TGCGCCAGAACAACAGGTAACACTGAAGCTTTCTTT. It codes for CARTTGNTEAFF.

The genes are TRBV29-1 and TRBJ2-5; 8 bases align to TRBD2. Germline V CDR1 and CDR2: SQVTM, ANQGSEA. There are 15 residues in the CDR3. J was trimmed by 4 bases and V by 4 bases; bases with no gene match: 11. CDR3 sequence: CSVGPGVAGTETQYF. DNA for the CDR3: TGCAGCGTTGGCCCGGGGGTAGCGGGAACAGAGACCCAGTACTTC.

V usage is TRBV4-2 and J usage is TRBJ2-7; D not resolved. V was pared by 4 bases and J by 2 bases, with 15 bases between. There are 15 residues in the CDR3. Per the germline V gene, CDR1 is LGHNA and CDR2 is YNFKEQ. The DNA for the CDR3 is TGTGCCAGCAGCCCATCCACGCCCCAGCCCTACGAGCAGTACTTC. Its translation: CASSPSTPQPYEQYF.

V is TRBV5-1 and J is TRBJ2-1, with TRBD2 matching over 8 bases. The last part of the DNA fits TRBJ2-7 better; the J call may be wrong. From germline, CDR1 is SGHRS and CDR2 YFSETQ. The CDR3 contains 19 residues. DNA for the CDR3: TGCGCCAGCAGCCACCGACTAGCGAGCCCATTAATTTCCTACAATGAGCAGTACTTC. It is translated as CASSHRLASPLISYNEQYF.

This sequence joins TRBV4-1 and TRBJ2-1, with D possibly being TRBD2 (6 bases). The CDR3 runs 16 residues. V shed 1 base and J shed 6 bases, with 16 bases lying between them. Germline-derived CDR1 and CDR2 are MGHRA and YSYEKL. The CDR3: CASSQGGGIFGNEQFF. The CDR3 DNA reads as TGCGCCAGCAGCCAAGGGGGCGGGATTTTTGGCAATGAGCAGTTCTTC.

In this sample, this clonotype turned up once. The chain is built from TRBV20-1 and TRBJ2-3; D uncertain. Germline V gives CDR1 DFQATT, CDR2 SNEGSKA (reference sequence). V dropped 6 bases and J dropped 1 base, with 11 bases sitting between them. The CDR3 covers 13 residues. The chain's CDR3 is CSAKVAGTDTQYF. Here the CDR3 DNA reads TGCAGTGCAAAGGTGGCGGGCACAGATACGCAGTATTTT.

This sequence joins TRBV24-1 and TRBJ2-3; possible D gene TRBD2, 6 bases. The CDR3 contains 16 residues. From germline, CDR1 is KGHDR and CDR2 SFDVKD. Trimming took off 4 bases at V and 0 bases at J, with 13 bases between the two ends. The CDR3 here is CATSEGGSGSTDTQYF. The CDR3 region has the DNA TGTGCCACCAGTGAGGGAGGAAGCGGAAGCACAGATACGCAGTATTTT.